The text below deals with one T cell receptor (beta chain). Its specificity is not known. As to treatment: approximately 9-day PBMC culture with coronavirus spike peptide pools or control peptides (ViraFEST assay). After expanding antigen-specific T cells with peptide pools, ViraFEST sequenced their TCRs. The entry originates in a study of vaccination and CD4 T cells after COVID-19. Study-wide points: Convalescent patients displayed a median roughly 90% of reactive clones emerging only post-vaccination.

Oncomine TCR Beta short-read sequencing was applied to DNA from cultured CD4+ T cells. TCRdb reprocessed the PCR reads via MiXCR and lists one record per CDR3 protein. The sample has roughly 25,000 distinct CDR3 sequences; roughly 65% are singletons. V lost 8 bases, J lost 1 base, and 6 bases stayed unmatched. In germline, CDR1 is ENHRY, CDR2 SYGVKD. The CDR3 has 14 amino acids. The source of this sequence is a human donor who received a COVID-19 vaccine. This specimen was CD4+ T cells from blood, cultured in vitro, taken after SARS-CoV-2 vaccination. The chain recombines TRBV10-3 with TRBJ2-5; 8 positions agree with TRBD1. The CDR3 coding sequence is TGTGCCATCTCTTCAGGGGGCAGCCAAGAGACCCAGTACTTC. As protein: CAISSGGSQETQYF.